Below, one T cell receptor (beta chain) is given with its context. A multiplex PCR was run with 60 Vbeta primers and 13 Jbeta primers. TCRdb keeps only in-frame clones here, not all; method: immunoSEQ multiplex PCR. This table has about 59,000 clones, roughly 80% appearing once. The source of the sample is a study of cytomegalovirus exposure and HLA in healthy donors. Per the germline V gene, CDR1 is MDHEN and CDR2 is SYDVKM. The CDR3 sequence is 14 residues long. V lost 2 bases and J lost 10; bases outside the gene matches: 8. The sequence derives from a woman aged 40 to 50 in good health and CMV-seronegative. Sequencing input: PBMCs. The rearrangement joins TRBV28 to TRBJ1-5, with 7 bases that match TRBD1. This chain's CDR3 is CASSLTTGPPPQHF. CDR3 DNA: TGTGCCAGCAGTTTAACGACAGGGCCTCCTCCCCAGCATTTT. Filled out from reference TRBV28 and TRBJ1-5, the complete variable domain reads DVKVTQSSRYLVKRTGEKVFLECVQDMDHENMFWYRQDPGLGLRLIYFSYDVKMKEKGDIPEGYSVSREKKERFSLILESASTNQTSMYLCASSLTTGPPPQHFGDGTRLSIL.